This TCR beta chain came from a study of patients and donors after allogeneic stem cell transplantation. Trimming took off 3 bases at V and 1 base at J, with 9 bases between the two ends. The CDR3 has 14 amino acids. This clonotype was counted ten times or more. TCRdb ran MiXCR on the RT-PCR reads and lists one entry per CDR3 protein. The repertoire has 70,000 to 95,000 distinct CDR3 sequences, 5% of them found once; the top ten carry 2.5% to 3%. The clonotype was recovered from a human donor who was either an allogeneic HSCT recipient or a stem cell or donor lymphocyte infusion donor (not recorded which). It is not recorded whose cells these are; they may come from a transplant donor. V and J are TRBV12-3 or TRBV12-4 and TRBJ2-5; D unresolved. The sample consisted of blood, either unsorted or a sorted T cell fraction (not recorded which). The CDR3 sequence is CASSFSWSQETQYF. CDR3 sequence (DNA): TGTGCCAGCAGTTTCTCGTGGAGCCAAGAGACCCAGTACTTC.